The entry below describes one TCR beta chain. The antigen this receptor binds is unknown. Base qualities were left out, and no much larger clone turns up one base away. These data belong to a study of T cell responses to AZD1222 COVID-19 vaccine (dated by TCRdb to about 2021). Background on the whole study: AZD1222 recipients with second doses at about 4 weeks or about 12 weeks were pooled, because spike-specific TCR depth and breadth did not differ between schedules. A total of 233 trial participants underwent TCR sequencing, of whom about 200 received two doses of AZD1222 and some 26 received two doses of the MenACWY control vaccine. Trial participants were enrolled by age into 18-55, 56-69 and 70-plus year subgroups, with roughly 160, 29 and 62 TCR-sequenced participants respectively.

CDR1 and CDR2, per the germline V gene (reference sequence), are MNHEY and SMNVEV. V is pruned by 6 bases and J by 7 bases, leaving 8 bases of the junction without a gene match. CDR3 length: 14 amino acids, cysteine to phenylalanine. The sequence is cut down to CDR3 DNA, 42 bases in frame from base 1. The CDR3 regions of human TCRbeta chains were subjected to immunosequencing. Turning to the authors' computational methods: TCRs in the repertoires were compared against a reference library of SARS-CoV-2-specific TCRs that had been generated with the MIRA antigen-specificity platform. Breadth meant the fraction of unique TCRs that were SARS-CoV-2-associated, whereas depth meant the fraction of total T cells that were SARS-CoV-2-associated. Using the MIRA data, every spike-specific TCR was mapped to the spike region that the TCR reacted to and assigned to either a CD4 or a CD8 class. Log10-transformed breadth and depth values were compared by one-way ANOVA with Sidak's multiple comparisons tests. The table was pulled from immuneACCESS by TCRdb, which kept in-frame rearrangements only. Such tables lose some clones; where checked, under half of the loss comes from unresolved V genes, and the rest has no known cause. V and J calls and clone size are copied from that table; D and trimming were computed from the DNA. This sample comprises some 150,000 clones, more than 75% of them detected only once. In total, the top ten clones hold approximately 20% of the sample.

Sample time point, as interpreted from the label and publication: baseline before first vaccination. Samples from vaccinated people were obtained from the UK trials COV001 and COV002, which included a single-blind randomized controlled phase 2/3 trial of AZD1222 (ChAdOx1 nCoV-19) in healthy adults. For TCRbeta chain sequencing, PBMC samples were collected from trial participants at day 0 and at day 28 after the second dose. Beyond this particular receptor, the publication reports: Epitopes outside the regions mutated in the B.1.351 and B.1.1.7 variants were reportedly recognized by nearly half of the unique spike-specific TCRs. The 56-69-year group was small, and its depth increase did not reach significance, likely because of low power. Participants were mostly white British and included more females than males, and it was suggested by the authors that clonal diversity may have been underestimated. Spike-specific TCR breadth and depth rose significantly after two AZD1222 doses compared with day 0 and with MenACWY recipients. Conclusions about previously exposed vaccinees were limited because only five to seven AZD1222 recipients were SARS-CoV-2 seropositive at baseline. Because no day 14 peak-response samples were available, the repertoires could be characterized only after the peak T cell response. The vaccine-associated CD4 TCRs covered the entire spike protein, and the dominant responses fell in regions 160-218 and 743-854.

The sample here was peripheral blood, taken on day 0 of AZD1222 vaccination. The sequence came from an adult in good health. Rearrangement joined TRBV27 to TRBJ1-5, and 8 junctional nucleotides match TRBD1. In nucleotide form, the sequence is TGTGCCAGCAGGCTGACAGGGGCGGGACAGCCCCAGCATTTT. Its protein reads: CASRLTGAGQPQHF.